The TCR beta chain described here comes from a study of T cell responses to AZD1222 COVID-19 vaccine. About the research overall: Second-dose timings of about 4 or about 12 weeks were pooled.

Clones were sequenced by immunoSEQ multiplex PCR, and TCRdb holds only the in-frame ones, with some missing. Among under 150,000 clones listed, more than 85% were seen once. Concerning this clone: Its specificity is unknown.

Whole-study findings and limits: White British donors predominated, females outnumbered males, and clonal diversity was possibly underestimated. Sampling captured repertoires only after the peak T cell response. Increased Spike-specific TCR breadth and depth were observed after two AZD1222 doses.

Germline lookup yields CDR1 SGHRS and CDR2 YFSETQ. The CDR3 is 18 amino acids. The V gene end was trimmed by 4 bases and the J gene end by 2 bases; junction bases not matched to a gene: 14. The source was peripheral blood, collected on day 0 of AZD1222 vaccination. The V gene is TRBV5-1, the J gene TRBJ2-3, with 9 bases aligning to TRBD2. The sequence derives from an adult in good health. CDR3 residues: CASSPRSDSGSFTDTQYF. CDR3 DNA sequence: TGCGCCAGCAGCCCAAGGTCGGATAGCGGGAGTTTCACAGATACGCAGTATTTT.